The next 18 T cell receptor beta chains were all read from a single sample in a study of sequential checkpoint blockade in melanoma. Sequencing used immunoSEQ multiplex PCR; TCRdb keeps in-frame clones, though not all of them. The sample holds some 19,000 clones, around 30% seen once. Specified treatment: randomized to nivolumab then ipilimumab (arm A) or the reverse (arm B). The specimen comprised tumor tissue (inferred from file names), sampled from a patient given nivolumab and ipilimumab in sequence. Every receptor here comes from a human donor with melanoma.

The chain employs TRBV29-1 and TRBJ2-7; maybe TRBD2 (6 bases). This CDR3 is 13 amino acids long. Germline V gene sequence: CDR1 SQVTM, CDR2 ANQGSEA. V was trimmed by 0 bases and J by 4 bases, leaving 10 bases between them. This CDR3 reads CSVEDDGGYEQYF. Here the CDR3 DNA reads TGCAGCGTTGAAGATGACGGGGGTTACGAGCAGTACTTC.

The DNA for the CDR3 is TGTGCCAGCGGTCCACTTGCGAACACCGGGGAGCTGTTTTTT. This gives the protein CASGPLANTGELFF. The chain employs TRBV6-8 and TRBJ2-2; D remains ambiguous. The ends were cut back, 8 bases at V and 0 bases at J, with 10 bases in the middle. CDR1 MNHGY and CDR2 SAAAGT come from the germline V gene. This CDR3 spans 14 amino acids.

The chain uses TRBV11-3 and TRBJ1-2; 7 bases agree with TRBD1. V trimming: 3 bases; J trimming: 2 bases; junction bases outside the gene matches: 6. Per the germline V gene, CDR1 is SGHNT and CDR2 is YENEEA. The CDR3 totals 15 residues. CDR3 sequence: CASSFRQGVNYGYTF. DNA for the CDR3: TGTGCCAGCAGCTTCAGGCAGGGGGTCAACTATGGCTACACCTTC.

This clone has a handful of counts. The chain employs TRBV11-3 and TRBJ2-7; a possible D gene is TRBD2 (5 bases). The length of the CDR3 is 14 residues. Trimming removed 3 bases from V and 5 bases from J, with 14 bases in between. Germline V CDR1 and CDR2: SGHNT, YENEEA. CDR3 sequence (DNA): TGTGCCAGCAGCTTTTCGGCGGGCTCTAACGAGCAGTACTTC. Protein: CASSFSAGSNEQYF.

The chain combines TRBV11-3 with TRBJ1-3, with D hard to call. Germline V gene lookup returns CDR1 SGHNT and CDR2 YENEEA. Trimming took 2 bases from V and 1 from J, leaving 9 bases between them. The CDR3 sequence is 15 residues long. The CDR3 nucleotides are TGTGCCAGCAGCTTACATGGTGTTTCTGGAAACACCATATATTTT. Amino acid sequence: CASSLHGVSGNTIYF.

V and J are TRBV28 and TRBJ2-5; 7 bases are a match to TRBD1. Germline trimming cut 4 bases from V and 2 bases from J; bases unmatched to any gene: 4. The CDR3 contains 14 residues. From germline, CDR1 is MDHEN and CDR2 SYDVKM. This chain's CDR3 is CASSSGTVQETQYF. DNA of the CDR3: TGTGCCAGCAGTTCCGGGACAGTACAAGAGACCCAGTACTTC. The full variable domain, rest sourced from reference TRBV28 and TRBJ2-5, is DVKVTQSSRYLVKRTGEKVFLECVQDMDHENMFWYRQDPGLGLRLIYFSYDVKMKEKGDIPEGYSVSREKKERFSLILESASTNQTSMYLCASSSGTVQETQYFGPGTRLLVL.

The gene calls are TRBV18 and TRBJ1-6; 9 bases map to TRBD1. Germline V gene lookup returns CDR1 KGHSH and CDR2 LQKENI. The CDR3 extends over 16 amino acids. The junction had 8 bases not matched to a gene; V was cut back by 5 bases and J by 6 bases. CDR3 amino acids: CASSTTGGASNSPLHF. The CDR3 DNA reads as TGTGCCAGCTCAACTACAGGGGGCGCATCTAATTCACCCCTCCACTTT. Together with reference TRBV18 and TRBJ1-6, the CDR3 gives the full variable domain: NAGVMQNPRHLVRRRGQEARLRCSPMKGHSHVYWYRQLPEEGLKFMVYLQKENIIDESGMPKERFSAEFPKEGPSILRIQQVVRGDSAAYFCASSTTGGASNSPLHFGNGTRLTVT.

This clone counts as medium-sized. The chain joins TRBV6-8 to TRBJ2-1; 7 bases are a match to TRBD2. The V gene's germline CDR1 is MNHGY and CDR2 SAAAGT. CDR3 length equals 17 residues. V was clipped by 2 bases and J by 9 bases; unmatched bases: 16. DNA of the CDR3: TGTGCCAGCAGTTACACTTGGACTAGTTTCCTTGTGGGTGAGCAGTTCTTC. It is translated as CASSYTWTSFLVGEQFF.

V and J are TRBV18 and TRBJ2-5; the match to TRBD1 covers 7 bases. Per germline, CDR1 KGHSH and CDR2 LQKENI. CDR3 length: 15 residues. V lost 1 base to trimming and J lost 5 bases; unmatched junction nucleotides: 7. CDR3 residues: CASSPRGQTTETQYF. The CDR3 DNA reads TGTGCCAGCTCACCACGGGGACAGACGACGGAGACCCAGTACTTC.

In its sample, this clone was seen once. The rearrangement joins TRBV29-1 to TRBJ2-5; 7 nucleotides align to TRBD2. V lost 5 bases and J lost 4; bases outside the gene matches: 4. The CDR3 is 12 amino acids. Germline CDR1 is SQVTM and CDR2 is ANQGSEA. The CDR3 nucleotides are TGCAGCGTTATAGCTAGCGGAGAGACCCAGTACTTC. Protein sequence: CSVIASGETQYF.

This clone has just a few counts. V gene TRBV15 combines with J gene TRBJ2-3, with D possibly matching TRBD2 (6 bases). The CDR3 consists of 16 residues. V shed 4 bases and J shed 4 bases, with 18 bases lying between them. Germline V gene lookup returns CDR1 LNHNV and CDR2 YYDKDF (reference sequence). CDR3 bases: TGTGCCACCAGCAACGGCGGACCGGGGGATTCAGATACGCAGTATTTT. Its protein product is CATSNGGPGDSDTQYF. Looking up the rest from reference TRBV15 and TRBJ2-3 gives the full variable domain: DAMVIQNPRYQVTQFGKPVTLSCSQTLNHNVMYWYQQKSSQAPKLLFHYYDKDFNNEADTPDNFQSRRPNTSFCFLDIRSPGLGDTAMYLCATSNGGPGDSDTQYFGPGTRLTVL.

In its sample, this clone was seen a few times. V gene TRBV28 combines with J gene TRBJ1-4; D is unclear. Germline values: CDR1 MDHEN, CDR2 SYDVKM. V lost 3 bases and J 0 bases, leaving 5 bases between the germline ends. There are 14 residues in the CDR3. As DNA, the CDR3 is TGTGCCAGCAGTTTGGGTGCAACTAATGAAAAACTGTTTTTT. This translates into CASSLGATNEKLFF.

This chain uses TRBV28 with TRBJ2-3; D remains unclear. The CDR3 spans 13 residues. Trimming pared 1 base from V and 4 bases from J, leaving 6 bases between. Looked up from germline, CDR1 is MDHEN and CDR2 is SYDVKM. The CDR3 DNA sequence: TGTGCCAGCAGTTTATCCAGCCCAGATACGCAGTATTTT. It translates to CASSLSSPDTQYF.

The rearrangement links TRBV28 to TRBJ1-1; D uncertain. The germline V gene encodes CDR1 MDHEN and CDR2 SYDVKM. The CDR3 has 12 residues. V dropped 3 bases and J dropped 0 bases, with 2 bases sitting between them. The CDR3 loop reads CASSLVNTEAFF. The CDR3 nucleotides read TGTGCCAGCAGTTTGGTGAACACTGAAGCTTTCTTT. The whole variable domain, filled in from reference TRBV28 and TRBJ1-1, reads DVKVTQSSRYLVKRTGEKVFLECVQDMDHENMFWYRQDPGLGLRLIYFSYDVKMKEKGDIPEGYSVSREKKERFSLILESASTNQTSMYLCASSLVNTEAFFGQGTRLTVV.

CDR3 residues: CASSSDRGQGNTIYF. The CDR3 DNA reads as TGTGCCAGCAGCTCGGACAGGGGACAGGGAAACACCATATATTTT. The rearrangement joins TRBV11-3 to TRBJ1-3; 9 bases fit TRBD1. The CDR3 is 15 amino acids. Germline V CDR1 and CDR2: SGHNT, YENEEA. The trim removed 4 bases at V and 4 bases at J, leaving 5 bases unmatched.

The chain links TRBV12-5 to TRBJ2-2, with 7 nucleotides matching TRBD1. This CDR3 has 16 residues. Looked up from germline, CDR1 is LGHNT and CDR2 is FRNRAP. The DNA of the CDR3 is TGTGCCAGCACCTTCGCGAGGGGGCGCGGCACCGGGGAGCTGTTTTTT. Protein product: CASTFARGRGTGELFF.

The chain is built from TRBV28 and TRBJ1-1, with 8 nucleotides matching TRBD1. Germline loops: CDR1 MDHEN, CDR2 SYDVKM. V gave up 3 bases and J gave up 1 base; unmatched junction bases: 10. The CDR3 sequence is 17 residues long. CDR3 DNA sequence: TGTGCCAGCAGTTTCGCAGGGGGCGCGGTTTGGAACACTGAAGCTTTCTTT. Protein: CASSFAGGAVWNTEAFF.

The chain combines TRBV15 with TRBJ1-6; 7 bases line up with TRBD1. Germline V gene sequence: CDR1 LNHNV, CDR2 YYDKDF (reference sequence). The CDR3 sequence is 15 residues long. V shed 4 bases, J shed 11 bases, and the junction held 11 bases outside the gene matches. CDR3 sequence: CATSTRTRQGPPLHF. In DNA form, the CDR3 reads TGTGCCACCAGCACACGAACTCGACAGGGCCCACCCCTCCACTTT.